The rows below give T cell receptor beta chains drawn from one sample of a study of blood T cell repertoires in COVID-19. The method was immunoSEQ multiplex PCR; TCRdb's version includes in-frame clones alone and lacks a portion of them. The sample holds a few hundred thousand clones, about 90% seen once. Material for sequencing was PBMCs or T cells enriched from blood (not recorded which). The receptors were sampled from a woman aged 30 to 39 who had recovered from COVID-19. The CDR3 runs from the conserved cysteine through the conserved F or W. D genes are given only for firm matches. Where a row states a size, it is once, few, many or the class of an expanded clone; other rows omit it.

TRBV25-1	-	once	TRBJ2-3	TGTGCCAGCAGTGAAATTGCAGGGAGCACAGATACGCAGTATTTT	CASSEIAGSTDTQYF
TRBV30	-	-	TRBJ1-5	TGTGCCTGGGCCTACAGGGATAATCAGCCCCAGCATTTT	CAWAYRDNQPQHF
TRBV7-9	-	-	TRBJ2-1	TGTGCCAGCAGCTTGCAGCCCCACCCGCGGATCTTC	CASSLQPHPRIF
TRBV6-5	-	-	TRBJ2-3	TGTGCCAGCAGTTACGGGCAGGGATCGGATACGCAGTATTTT	CASSYGQGSDTQYF
TRBV10-2	-	-	TRBJ1-2	TGCGCCAGCAGTGAGTGGCAGGGAAATAACTATGGCTACACCTTC	CASSEWQGNNYGYTF
TRBV10-2	TRBD1	-	TRBJ2-7	TGCGCCAGCAGGACAGGGGATATCTACGAGCAGTACTTC	CASRTGDIYEQYF
TRBV29-1	TRBD2	-	TRBJ2-3	TGCAGCGTTCTCTCGACTAGCGGAGCCTTCACAGATACGCAGTATTTT	CSVLSTSGAFTDTQYF
TRBV28	TRBD1	-	TRBJ1-2	TGTGCCAGCAGTTTAAGGACAGGGGTTGGCTACACCTTC	CASSLRTGVGYTF
TRBV27	-	once	TRBJ2-3	TGTGCCAGCAGTTTATTGTCCGCCGGGGAATCTAGCACAGATACGCAGTATTTT	CASSLLSAGESSTDTQYF
TRBV5-1	TRBD2	-	TRBJ2-5	TGCGCCAGCAGCTCAGGGACTAGCGGACCCCAAGAGACCCAGTACTTC	CASSSGTSGPQETQYF
TRBV19	-	-	TRBJ1-5	TGTGCCACCCGCGAAACAGGGTCCAGCAATCAGCCCCAGCATTTT	CATRETGSSNQPQHF
TRBV14	-	-	TRBJ1-2	TGTGCCAGCAGCCAAGATCTTACGCTAGGGGGGGACTATGGCTACACCTTC	CASSQDLTLGGDYGYTF
TRBV25-1	TRBD1	-	TRBJ1-6	TGTGCCAGCACACCGGGACAGGGGGCCCGATGGGGTAATTCACCCCTCCACTTT	CASTPGQGARWGNSPLHF
TRBV2	TRBD1	-	TRBJ1-4	TGTGCCAGCTACCGGGACAGGGGCGCGGTAGTAAATGAAAAACTGTTTTTT	CASYRDRGAVVNEKLFF
TRBV19	-	-	TRBJ1-1	TGTGCCAGTAGTCCCTACAGGGTCATGAACACTGAAGCTTTCTTT	CASSPYRVMNTEAFF
TRBV29-1	-	-	TRBJ1-1	TGCAGCGTTGTCGCGGGGAACACTGAAGCTTTCTTT	CSVVAGNTEAFF
TRBV7-8	TRBD1	-	TRBJ1-2	TGTGCCAGCAGCTTAGGAGGACAGGCGGAACCTTATGGCTACACCTTC	CASSLGGQAEPYGYTF
TRBV7-2	TRBD1	-	TRBJ1-4	TGTGCCAGCAGCTCTCCGGGGACAGCTCCTGAAAAACTGTTTTTT	CASSSPGTAPEKLFF
TRBV11-2	-	-	TRBJ1-2	TGTGCCAGCAGCTTGAGTGAGGCAGTCCGGTGGTACACCTTC	CASSLSEAVRWYTF
TRBV12-3/TRBV12-4	-	-	TRBJ1-2	TGTGCCAGCAGTTTACAGGGTTTCTATGGCTACACCTTC	CASSLQGFYGYTF
TRBV5-4	-	-	TRBJ1-2	TGTGCCAGCAGCGTTAGAGATGTGCGCTACACCTTC	CASSVRDVRYTF
TRBV30	-	-	TRBJ1-1	TGTGCCTGGAGTCAACGGACTCCAGAAGCTTTCTTT	CAWSQRTPEAFF
TRBV2	-	-	TRBJ2-3	TGTGCCACTTCTCTCCAGGTAGACACAGATACGCAGTATTTT	CATSLQVDTDTQYF
TRBV14	TRBD1	-	TRBJ2-5	TGTGCCAGCAGCCAAGTCGCGACAGGGGTCCGTCGTTCCCAGTACTTC	CASSQVATGVRRSQYF
TRBV9	-	once	TRBJ1-1	TGTGCCAGCAGCCCCAGGGGGAACACTGAAGCTTTCTTT	CASSPRGNTEAFF
TRBV9	-	once	TRBJ2-1	TGTGCCAGCAGCGTTGGGGGACTCTCCTACAATGAGCAGTTCTTC	CASSVGGLSYNEQFF
TRBV14	TRBD2	-	TRBJ2-1	TGTGCCAGCAGCTATGTCACTAGCGGGGGAGGAAATGAGCAGTTCTTC	CASSYVTSGGGNEQFF
TRBV27	-	-	TRBJ1-5	TGTGCCAGCAGTTTACTGGGGCAGGGGATATGGGCCCAGCATTTT	CASSLLGQGIWAQHF
TRBV7-9	TRBD1	-	TRBJ2-3	TGTGCCAGCAGCTTAGGGACAGGGGTGAAAGATACGCAGTATTTT	CASSLGTGVKDTQYF
TRBV18	-	-	TRBJ2-7	TGTGCCAGCTCCACTGAGAGCTCCTACGAGCAGTACTTC	CASSTESSYEQYF
TRBV4-1	TRBD2	-	TRBJ2-2	TGCGCCAGCAGCCAAGACCCCGGACTAGCGGGTTCCAACACCGGGGAGCTGTTTTTT	CASSQDPGLAGSNTGELFF
TRBV10-3	TRBD2	-	TRBJ2-3	TGTGCCATCAGTGAGTCGCGGCTGGGAGGGGACACAGATACGCAGTATTTT	CAISESRLGGDTDTQYF
TRBV28	TRBD1	few	TRBJ2-7	TGTGCCAGCAGTCAGGGACAGTACTACTACGAGCAGTACTTC	CASSQGQYYYEQYF
TRBV5-4	TRBD2	-	TRBJ2-7	TGTGCCAGCAGCTTTCGTAGCGGGAGTTTCTACGAGCAGTACTTC	CASSFRSGSFYEQYF
TRBV6-4	-	few	TRBJ1-1	TGTGCCAGCAGTGGGACTCACAACAGAAACACTGAAGCTTTCTTT	CASSGTHNRNTEAFF
TRBV7-9	-	few	TRBJ1-3	TGTGCCAGCAGCGCCAATCTGAGGTTCGGAAACACCATATATTTT	CASSANLRFGNTIYF
TRBV7-3	-	-	TRBJ2-2	TGTGCCAGCAGCCTCACAGGGAACGGGGAGCTGTTTTTT	CASSLTGNGELFF
TRBV7-9	-	-	TRBJ2-1	TGTGCCAGCAGCCATCCCACTAGCCCGACGCCGGCTGAGCAGTTCTTC	CASSHPTSPTPAEQFF
TRBV2	-	-	TRBJ2-4	TGTGCCAGCAGTGTTTGGGGTGTTAAGGGGAACATTCAGTACTTC	CASSVWGVKGNIQYF
TRBV29-1	TRBD2	-	TRBJ2-1	TGCAGCGTCTCGAGCGGGGGATCCTACAATGAGCAGTTCTTC	CSVSSGGSYNEQFF
TRBV25-1	-	-	TRBJ2-7	TGTGCCAGCAGTGGGACAGACAGTGCAGGCTACGAGCAGTACTTC	CASSGTDSAGYEQYF
TRBV9	-	-	TRBJ1-4	TGTGCCAGCAGCGGGGGATCCGCGGGGCGGGAAAAACTGTTTTTT	CASSGGSAGREKLFF
TRBV5-1	TRBD1	few	TRBJ1-1	TGCGCCAGCAGCTTCCCGGGGTACAGGGGACCCAACACTGAAGCTTTCTTT	CASSFPGYRGPNTEAFF
TRBV7-2	-	-	TRBJ2-5	TGTGCCAGCACCCCCGCCCTGGGAACGGGAGACCAAGAGACCCAGTACTTC	CASTPALGTGDQETQYF
TRBV5-1	TRBD1	-	TRBJ2-1	TGCGCCAGCAGCCGGGCCAGCGGACAGGGGTCCCGGCAGCAGTTCTTC	CASSRASGQGSRQQFF
TRBV29-1	TRBD2	-	TRBJ2-2	TGCAGCGTTTACGGGACTAGAGACACCGGGGAGCTGTTTTTT	CSVYGTRDTGELFF
TRBV20-1	-	-	TRBJ2-7	TGCAGTGCCCACGGGTCCTACGAGCAGTACTTC	CSAHGSYEQYF
TRBV3-1/TRBV3-2	-	-	TRBJ2-3	TGTGCCAGCAGCCTGGAGCCTCGGCTCACAGATACGCAGTATTTT	CASSLEPRLTDTQYF
TRBV3-1/TRBV3-2	TRBD1	-	TRBJ1-6	TGTGCCAGCAGCCAAGCGGGACAGTCGCGGTCACCCCTCCACTTT	CASSQAGQSRSPLHF
TRBV5-1	TRBD1	-	TRBJ1-5	TGCGCCAGCAGCCCGACAGGGGGGAACAATCAGCCCCAGCATTTT	CASSPTGGNNQPQHF
TRBV7-6	TRBD1	-	TRBJ2-3	TGTGCCAGCAGCTTAGCCTCACAGGGGACCAGGACAGATACGCAGTATTTT	CASSLASQGTRTDTQYF
TRBV2	TRBD1	-	TRBJ1-2	TGTGCCACCGGATCTACCGGGACAGGGGCTGGCTACACCTTC	CATGSTGTGAGYTF
TRBV28	TRBD1	-	TRBJ2-7	TGTGCCAGCAGTTCGCCCGGGACAGGGGCCTACGAGCAGTACTTC	CASSSPGTGAYEQYF